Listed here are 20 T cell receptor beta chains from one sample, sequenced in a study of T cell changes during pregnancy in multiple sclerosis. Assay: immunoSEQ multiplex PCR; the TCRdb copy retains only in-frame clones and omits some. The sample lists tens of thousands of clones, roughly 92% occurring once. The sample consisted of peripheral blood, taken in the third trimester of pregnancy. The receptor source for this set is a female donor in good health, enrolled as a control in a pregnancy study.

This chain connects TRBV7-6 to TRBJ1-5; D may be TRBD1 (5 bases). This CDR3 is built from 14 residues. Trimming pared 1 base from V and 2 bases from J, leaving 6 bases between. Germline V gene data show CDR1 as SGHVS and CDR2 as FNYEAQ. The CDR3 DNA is TGTGCCAGCAGCTTAGAACAGGGCAATCAGCCCCAGCATTTT. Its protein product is CASSLEQGNQPQHF.

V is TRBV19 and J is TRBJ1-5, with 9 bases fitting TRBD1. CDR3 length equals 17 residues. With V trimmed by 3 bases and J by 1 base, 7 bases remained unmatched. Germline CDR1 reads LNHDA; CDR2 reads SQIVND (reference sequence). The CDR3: CASSIWGTGSSNQPQHF. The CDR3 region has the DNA TGTGCCAGTAGTATTTGGGGGACAGGGAGCAGCAATCAGCCCCAGCATTTT.

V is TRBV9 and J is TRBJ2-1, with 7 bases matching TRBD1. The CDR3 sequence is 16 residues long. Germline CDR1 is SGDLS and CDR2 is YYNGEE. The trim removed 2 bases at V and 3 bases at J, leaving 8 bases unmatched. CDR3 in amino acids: CASSVDPGQSYNEQFF. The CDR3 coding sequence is TGTGCCAGCAGCGTCGACCCGGGACAGAGCTACAATGAGCAGTTCTTC.

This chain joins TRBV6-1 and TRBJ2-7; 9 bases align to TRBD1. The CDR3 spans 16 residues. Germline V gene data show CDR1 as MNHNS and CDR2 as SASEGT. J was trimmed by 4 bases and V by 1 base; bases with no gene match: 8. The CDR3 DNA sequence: TGTGCCAGCAGTGAAGTCCCGGGACAGGGTGGATACGAGCAGTACTTC. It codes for CASSEVPGQGGYEQYF.

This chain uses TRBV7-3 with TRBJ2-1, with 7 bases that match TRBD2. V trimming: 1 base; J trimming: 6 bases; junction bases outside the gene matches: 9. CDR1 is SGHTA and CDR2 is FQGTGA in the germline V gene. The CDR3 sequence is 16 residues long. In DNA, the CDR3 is TGTGCCAGCAGCTTAATGGGGGGAGGGCCCCCCAATGAGCAGTTCTTC. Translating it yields CASSLMGGGPPNEQFF.

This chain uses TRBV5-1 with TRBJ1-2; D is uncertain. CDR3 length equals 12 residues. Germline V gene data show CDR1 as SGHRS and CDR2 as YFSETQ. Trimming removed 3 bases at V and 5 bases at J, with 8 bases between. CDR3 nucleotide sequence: TGCGCCAGCAGCTCATCCCTATATGGCTACACCTTC. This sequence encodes CASSSSLYGYTF.

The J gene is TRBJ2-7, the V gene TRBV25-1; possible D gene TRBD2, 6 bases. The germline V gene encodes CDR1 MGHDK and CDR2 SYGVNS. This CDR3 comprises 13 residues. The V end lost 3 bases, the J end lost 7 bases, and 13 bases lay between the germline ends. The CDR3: CASSDRRDSEQYF. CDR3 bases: TGTGCCAGCAGTGATAGGAGGGATTCGGAGCAGTACTTC.

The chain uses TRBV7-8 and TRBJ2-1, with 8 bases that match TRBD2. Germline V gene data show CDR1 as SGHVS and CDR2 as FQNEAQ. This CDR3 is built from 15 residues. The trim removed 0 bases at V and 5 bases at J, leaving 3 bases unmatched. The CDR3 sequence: CASSLASGVNNEQFF. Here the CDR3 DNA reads TGTGCCAGCAGCTTAGCTAGCGGGGTAAACAATGAGCAGTTCTTC. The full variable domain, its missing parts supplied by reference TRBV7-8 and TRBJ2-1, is GAGVSQSPRYKVAKRGQDVALRCDPISGHVSLFWYQQALGQGPEFLTYFQNEAQLDKSGLPSDRFFAERPEGSVSTLKIQRTQQEDSAVYLCASSLASGVNNEQFFGPGTRLTVL.

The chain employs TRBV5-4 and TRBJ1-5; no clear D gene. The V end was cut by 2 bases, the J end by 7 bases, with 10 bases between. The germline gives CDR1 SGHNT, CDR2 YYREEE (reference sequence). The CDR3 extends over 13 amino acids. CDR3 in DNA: TGTGCCAGCAGCTTTGAAAACGGGCAGCCCCAGCATTTT. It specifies CASSFENGQPQHF.

CDR3 sequence (DNA): TGTGCCAGCAGGGCCGGTACAGGGGGGGGTGGCTACACCTTC. This sequence encodes CASRAGTGGGGYTF. V and J are TRBV28 and TRBJ1-2; 8 bases map to TRBD1. The V gene end was trimmed by 6 bases and the J gene end by 7 bases; junction bases not matched to a gene: 10. The CDR3 has 14 amino acids. CDR1 and CDR2 from the germline V gene are MDHEN and SYDVKM.

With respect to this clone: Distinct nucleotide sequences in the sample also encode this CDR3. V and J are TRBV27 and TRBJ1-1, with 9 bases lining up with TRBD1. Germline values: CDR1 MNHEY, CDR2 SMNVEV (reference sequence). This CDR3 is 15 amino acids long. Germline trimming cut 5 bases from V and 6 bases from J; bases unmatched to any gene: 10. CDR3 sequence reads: CASSVPGQGPAEAFF. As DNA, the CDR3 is TGTGCCAGCAGTGTTCCGGGACAGGGTCCCGCTGAAGCTTTCTTT.

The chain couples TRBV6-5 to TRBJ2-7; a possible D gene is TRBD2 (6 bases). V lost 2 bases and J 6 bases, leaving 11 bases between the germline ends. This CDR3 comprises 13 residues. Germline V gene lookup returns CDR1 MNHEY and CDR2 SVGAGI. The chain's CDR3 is CASSYNRAGEQYF. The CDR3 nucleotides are TGTGCCAGCAGTTACAACAGAGCGGGCGAGCAGTACTTC.

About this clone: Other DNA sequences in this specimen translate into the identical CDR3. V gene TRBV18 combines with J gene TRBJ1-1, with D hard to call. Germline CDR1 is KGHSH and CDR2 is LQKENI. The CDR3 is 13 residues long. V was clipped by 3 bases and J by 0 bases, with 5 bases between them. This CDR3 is CASSPSLNTEAFF. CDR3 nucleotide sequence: TGTGCCAGCTCACCTTCTCTGAACACTGAAGCTTTCTTT.

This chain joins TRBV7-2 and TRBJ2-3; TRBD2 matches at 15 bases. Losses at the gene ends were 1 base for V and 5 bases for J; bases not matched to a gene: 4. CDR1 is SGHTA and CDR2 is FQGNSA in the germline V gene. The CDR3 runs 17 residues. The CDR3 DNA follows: TGTGCCAGCAGCTTAGGGACTAGCGGGAGGGCCCGAGATACGCAGTATTTT. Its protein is CASSLGTSGRARDTQYF. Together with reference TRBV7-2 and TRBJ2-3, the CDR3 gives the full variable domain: GAGVSQSPSNKVTEKGKDVELRCDPISGHTALYWYRQSLGQGLEFLIYFQGNSAPDKSGLPSDRFSAERTGGSVSTLTIQRTQQEDSAVYLCASSLGTSGRARDTQYFGPGTRLTVL.

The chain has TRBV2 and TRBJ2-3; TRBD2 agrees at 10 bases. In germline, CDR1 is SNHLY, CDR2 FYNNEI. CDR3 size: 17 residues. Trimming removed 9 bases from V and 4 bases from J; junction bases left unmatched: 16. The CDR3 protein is CARGSEGSGGFADTQYF. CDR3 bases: TGTGCCAGGGGGAGTGAGGGTAGCGGGGGGTTCGCAGATACGCAGTATTTT. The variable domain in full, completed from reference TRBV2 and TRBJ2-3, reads EPEVTQTPSHQVTQMGQEVILRCVPISNHLYFYWYRQILGQKVEFLVSFYNNEISEKSEIFDDQFSVERPDGSNFTLKIRSTKLEDSAMYFCARGSEGSGGFADTQYFGPGTRLTVL.

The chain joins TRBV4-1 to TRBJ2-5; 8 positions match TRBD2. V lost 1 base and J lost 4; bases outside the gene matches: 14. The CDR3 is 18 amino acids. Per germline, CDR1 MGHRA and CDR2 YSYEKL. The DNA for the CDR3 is TGCGCCAGCAGCCAAGGTCGTAGCGGGGACGCGGGGGGAGAGACCCAGTACTTC. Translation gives CASSQGRSGDAGGETQYF.

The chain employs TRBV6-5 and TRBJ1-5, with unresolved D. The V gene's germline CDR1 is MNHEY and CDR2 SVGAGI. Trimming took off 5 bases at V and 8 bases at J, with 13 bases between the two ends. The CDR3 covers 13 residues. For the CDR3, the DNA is TGTGCCAGCAGTGAAACCCGGAGAGAGCCCCAGCATTTT. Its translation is CASSETRREPQHF.

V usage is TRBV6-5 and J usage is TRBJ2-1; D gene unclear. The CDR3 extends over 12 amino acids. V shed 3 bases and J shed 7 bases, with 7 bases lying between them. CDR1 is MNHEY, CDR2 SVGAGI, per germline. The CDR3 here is CASSYSVNEQFF. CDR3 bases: TGTGCCAGCAGTTATTCAGTGAATGAGCAGTTCTTC.

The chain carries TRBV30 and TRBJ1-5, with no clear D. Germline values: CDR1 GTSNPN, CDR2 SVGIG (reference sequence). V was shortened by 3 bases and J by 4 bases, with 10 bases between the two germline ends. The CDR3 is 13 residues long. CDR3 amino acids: CAWSGTLNQPQHF. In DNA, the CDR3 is TGTGCCTGGAGCGGTACCCTAAATCAGCCCCAGCATTTT.

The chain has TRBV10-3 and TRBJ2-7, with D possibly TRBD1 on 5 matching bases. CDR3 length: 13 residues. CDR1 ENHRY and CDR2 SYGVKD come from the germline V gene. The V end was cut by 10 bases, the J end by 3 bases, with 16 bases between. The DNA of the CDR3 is TGTGCCACCCGGCCCAGGGTGGACTACGAGCAGTACTTC. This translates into CATRPRVDYEQYF.